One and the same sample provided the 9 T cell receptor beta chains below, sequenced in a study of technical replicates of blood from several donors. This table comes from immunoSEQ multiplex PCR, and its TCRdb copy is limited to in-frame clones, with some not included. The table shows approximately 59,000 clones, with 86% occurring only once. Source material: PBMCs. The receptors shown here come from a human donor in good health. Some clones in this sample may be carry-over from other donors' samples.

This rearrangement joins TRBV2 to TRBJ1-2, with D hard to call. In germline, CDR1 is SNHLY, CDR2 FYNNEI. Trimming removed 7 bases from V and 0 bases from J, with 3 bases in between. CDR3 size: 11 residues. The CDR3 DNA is TGTGCCAGCACAGCTAACTATGGCTACACCTTC. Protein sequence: CASTANYGYTF.

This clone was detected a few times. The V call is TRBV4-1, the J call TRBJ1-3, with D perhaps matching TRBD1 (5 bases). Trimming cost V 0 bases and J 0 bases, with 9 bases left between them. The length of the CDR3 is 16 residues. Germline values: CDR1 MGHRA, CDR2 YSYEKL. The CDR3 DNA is TGCGCCAGCAGCCAAGAACCAGGGATCTCTGGAAACACCATATATTTT. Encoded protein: CASSQEPGISGNTIYF.

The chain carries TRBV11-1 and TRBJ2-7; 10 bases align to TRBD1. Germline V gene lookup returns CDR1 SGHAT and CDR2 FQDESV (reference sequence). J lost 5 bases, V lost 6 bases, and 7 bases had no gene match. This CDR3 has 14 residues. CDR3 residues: CASRLGTGVDEQYF. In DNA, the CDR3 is TGTGCCAGCAGACTGGGGACAGGGGTAGACGAGCAGTACTTC.

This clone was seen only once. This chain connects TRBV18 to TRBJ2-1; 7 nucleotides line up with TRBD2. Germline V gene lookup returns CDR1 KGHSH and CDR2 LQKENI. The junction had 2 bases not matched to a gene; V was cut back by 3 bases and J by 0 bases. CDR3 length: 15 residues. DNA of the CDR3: TGTGCCAGCTCACCGGTAGCGGGCTCCTACAATGAGCAGTTCTTC. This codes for CASSPVAGSYNEQFF.

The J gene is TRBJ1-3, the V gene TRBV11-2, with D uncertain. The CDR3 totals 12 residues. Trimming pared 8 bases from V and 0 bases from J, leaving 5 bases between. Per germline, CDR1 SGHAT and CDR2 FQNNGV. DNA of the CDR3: TGTGCCAGCCGTTACTCTGGAAACACCATATATTTT. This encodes CASRYSGNTIYF.

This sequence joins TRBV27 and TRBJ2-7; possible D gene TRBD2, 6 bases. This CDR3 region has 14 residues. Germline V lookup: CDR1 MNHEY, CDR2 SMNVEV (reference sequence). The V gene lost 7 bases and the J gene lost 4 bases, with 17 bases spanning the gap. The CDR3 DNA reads TGTGCCAGCACCTCGAACTGGAGCGGGTACGAGCAGTACTTC. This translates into CASTSNWSGYEQYF.

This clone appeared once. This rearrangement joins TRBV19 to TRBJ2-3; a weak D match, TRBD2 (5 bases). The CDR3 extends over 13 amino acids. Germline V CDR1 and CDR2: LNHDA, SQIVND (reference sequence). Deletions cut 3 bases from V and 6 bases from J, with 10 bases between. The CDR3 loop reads CASSIGETDTQYF. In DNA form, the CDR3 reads TGTGCCAGTAGTATCGGGGAAACGGATACGCAGTATTTT. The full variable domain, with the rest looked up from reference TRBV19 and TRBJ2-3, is DGGITQSPKYLFRKEGQNVTLSCEQNLNHDAMYWYRQDPGQGLRLIYYSQIVNDFQKGDIAEGYSVSREKKESFPLTVTSAQKNPTAFYLCASSIGETDTQYFGPGTRLTVL.

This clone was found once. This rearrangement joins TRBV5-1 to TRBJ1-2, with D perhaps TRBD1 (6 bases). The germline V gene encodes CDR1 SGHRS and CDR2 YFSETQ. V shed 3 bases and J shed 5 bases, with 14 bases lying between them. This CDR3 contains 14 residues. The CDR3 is CASSSTGSPYGYTF. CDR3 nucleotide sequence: TGCGCCAGCAGCTCTACAGGGAGCCCATATGGCTACACCTTC.

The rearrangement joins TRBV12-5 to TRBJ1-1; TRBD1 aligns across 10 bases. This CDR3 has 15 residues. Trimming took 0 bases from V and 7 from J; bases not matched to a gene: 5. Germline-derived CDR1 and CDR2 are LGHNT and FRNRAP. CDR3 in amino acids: CASGLVLGQGVEAFF. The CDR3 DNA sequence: TGTGCTAGTGGTTTGGTACTTGGACAGGGGGTTGAAGCTTTCTTT.